This TCR beta chain was recorded in a study of CD8 T cells in ankylosing spondylitis. Study-level findings and limits: Previously reported in reactive arthritis synovial fluid and blood were some of the motif variants. It was reported that disease-linked clones were significantly enriched in matched ankylosing spondylitis synovial fluid. Several highly homologous variants formed a TCR beta motif that appeared characteristic of ankylosing spondylitis blood. Within peripheral blood, clones linked to disease were CD8+ and relatively rare.

Making the TCR beta libraries involved quantitative 5'-RACE with molecular barcodes. TCRdb recomputed calls from the 5' RACE reads with MiXCR, one row per CDR3 protein. This sample yields fewer than 650,000 distinct CDR3 sequences, of which roughly 13% are seen a single time; 6.8% belongs to the top ten. About this clonotype: Its antigen is unidentified. Germline is not matched at one junction end, which may reflect a read error.

The TCR was taken from a male donor with ankylosing spondylitis. Specimen: blood, either unsorted or a sorted T cell fraction (not recorded which).

Here the CDR3 DNA reads TGTGCCAGCTCACCTGCCACCGGGGAGCTGGTTTTT. Protein product: CASSPATGELVF. This chain joins TRBV18 and TRBJ2-2, with D perhaps TRBD2 (5 bases). This CDR3 region has 12 residues. Germline V gene lookup returns CDR1 KGHSH and CDR2 LQKENI.